Below, 31 T cell receptor beta chains from the same sample are listed, as sequenced in a study of T-cell reconstitution after alpha-beta-depleted transplantation in children. Points from the study as a whole: In patients about two months after transplant, alpha-beta T cells reportedly arose from several hundred expanded graft clones.

Unique molecular identifiers were used to barcode this TCRbeta library. One entry per CDR3 protein results from TCRdb running MiXCR on the PCR reads. This sample has approximately 32,000 distinct CDR3 sequences, with about 6.8% found just once. Antigens of these TCRs are unknown. Sequenced material: peripheral blood, taken 60 days after TCRalphabeta/CD19-depleted stem cell transplant. The receptor source for this set is a child less than two years old who had a stem cell transplant for acute myeloid leukemia, so the T cells may come from the graft donor.

This clonotype came up many times. The V call is TRBV18, the J call TRBJ2-2; D unclear. The CDR3 runs 13 residues. Germline V gene data show CDR1 as KGHSH and CDR2 as LQKENI. The germline V and J ends were trimmed by 5 bases and 1 base, with 5 bases remaining between them. The CDR3 reads CASSTKNTGELFF. The CDR3 DNA reads TGTGCCAGCTCAACTAAGAACACCGGGGAGCTGTTTTTT.

There are a few counts of this clonotype. CDR3: CSATPYHQDDYGYTF. In DNA, the CDR3 is TGCAGTGCTACCCCTTATCACCAGGACGACTATGGCTACACCTTC. The rearrangement links TRBV20-1 to TRBJ1-2; no firm D call. V was clipped by 4 bases and J by 3 bases, with 18 bases between them. The CDR3 sequence is 15 residues long. Looked up from germline, CDR1 is DFQATT and CDR2 is SNEGSKA (reference sequence).

At least ten counts were recorded for this clonotype. The rearrangement uses TRBV7-8 and TRBJ1-5, with 7 bases that match TRBD1. Looked up from germline, CDR1 is SGHVS and CDR2 is FQNEAQ. The CDR3 has 14 residues. V shed 7 bases and J 3 bases; nucleotides not matched to a gene: 6. The CDR3 sequence is CASTQGGNNQPQHF. The CDR3 region has the DNA TGTGCCAGCACCCAGGGGGGGAACAATCAGCCCCAGCATTTT.

This clonotype was seen repeatedly, ten times or more. The genes are TRBV29-1 and TRBJ2-7; possible D gene TRBD1, 5 bases. Trimming left V 3 bases short and J 4 bases short, with 10 bases between. The CDR3 runs to 12 residues. Germline CDR1 is SQVTM and CDR2 is ANQGSEA. DNA for the CDR3: TGCAGCGTTGAGGGCAGGGAATACGAGCAGTACTTC. Protein: CSVEGREYEQYF.

V usage is TRBV7-2 and J usage is TRBJ2-7, with 9 bases that match TRBD1. Germline V gives CDR1 SGHTA, CDR2 FQGNSA. The CDR3 has 15 residues. Unmatched junction bases numbered 10, after V lost 3 bases and J lost 7 bases. The CDR3 nucleotides read TGTGCCAGCAGCTTTTTTCCGGGACAGGGATGGGAGCAGTACTTC. Protein product: CASSFFPGQGWEQYF.

This clonotype was counted many times. The chain combines TRBV12-5 with TRBJ2-2; D is possibly TRBD1 (5 bases). Germline V gives CDR1 LGHNT, CDR2 FRNRAP. V lost 7 bases and J 1 base, leaving 25 bases between the germline ends. The CDR3 is 19 residues long. The CDR3 loop is CASALVPAVGALNTGELFF. Here the CDR3 DNA reads TGTGCTAGTGCCCTTGTTCCCGCCGTTGGGGCCCTGAACACCGGGGAGCTGTTTTTT.

This clonotype was counted many times. The chain links TRBV9 to TRBJ1-5; a weak D match, TRBD1 (6 bases). CDR3 length equals 13 residues. Germline CDR1 SGDLS, CDR2 YYNGEE. V gave up 4 bases and J gave up 11 bases, with 16 bases separating them. The CDR3 bases are TGTGCCAGCAGCCTTGGGGGGGCTGGGTCCCAGCATTTT. This gives the protein CASSLGGAGSQHF.

Worth noting for this clonotype: Since a much larger clone is just one base distant, this may be a read error. The gene calls are TRBV5-4 and TRBJ2-2; the D gene is possibly TRBD1 (6 bases). CDR1 and CDR2 (germline): SGHNT, YYREEE (reference sequence). The CDR3 length is 20 residues. This CDR3 reads CASILDSFWQGPSNTGELFF. The CDR3 DNA sequence: TGTGCCAGCATCTTGGATTCTTTTTGGCAGGGGCCCTCGAACACCGGGGAGCTGTTTTTT.

In this sample, this clonotype turned up many times. V is TRBV6-2 or TRBV6-3 and J is TRBJ2-2; 11 bases are shared with TRBD2. The germline gives CDR1 MNHEY, CDR2 SVGEGT. V shed 6 bases, J shed 7 bases, and the junction held 7 bases outside the gene matches. The CDR3 length is 15 residues. The CDR3 reads CASSFRLAGIGELFF. The CDR3 DNA follows: TGTGCCAGCAGCTTCAGACTAGCGGGGATCGGGGAGCTGTTTTTT.

This clonotype was counted at least ten times. V and J are TRBV9 and TRBJ1-3; D not certain. V lost 4 bases, J lost 2 bases, and 16 bases lay in between. The CDR3 contains 16 residues. Germline lookup yields CDR1 SGDLS and CDR2 YYNGEE. This CDR3 is CASSPGWTVAGNTIYF. The CDR3 DNA follows: TGTGCCAGCAGCCCCGGGTGGACGGTCGCTGGAAACACCATATATTTT.

This clonotype was seen repeatedly, ten times or more. J is TRBJ2-2 and V is TRBV4-3; 8 bases fit TRBD2. V shed 0 bases and J 5 bases; nucleotides not matched to a gene: 8. CDR3 length: 17 amino acids. Germline CDR1 is LGHNA and CDR2 is YSLEER. The CDR3 reads CASSQDWLAGPTGELFF. CDR3 coding DNA: TGCGCCAGCAGCCAAGACTGGCTAGCGGGCCCTACCGGGGAGCTGTTTTTT.

This clonotype appeared many times. The rearrangement joins TRBV6-5 to TRBJ2-3; the match to TRBD2 covers 7 bases. The CDR3 is 12 amino acids. After removal of 8 bases from V and 1 base from J, the junction contained 0 bases not matched to a gene. Germline V CDR1 and CDR2: MNHEY, SVGAGI. The CDR3: CASRGGTDTQYF. The DNA of the CDR3 is TGTGCCAGCCGGGGGGGCACAGATACGCAGTATTTT.

This clonotype was seen ten or more times. This chain connects TRBV4-2 to TRBJ2-7, with D possibly being TRBD2 (7 bases). The V end lost 1 base, the J end lost 6 bases, and 10 bases lay between the germline ends. Germline CDR1 and CDR2: LGHNA and YNFKEQ. The CDR3 totals 13 residues. The CDR3 protein is CASSQGGGLEQYF. In DNA, the CDR3 is TGTGCCAGCAGCCAAGGGGGGGGCCTCGAGCAGTACTTC.

This clonotype was picked up many times. The chain couples TRBV4-1 to TRBJ2-7; D gene ambiguous. Germline CDR1 and CDR2: MGHRA and YSYEKL. The CDR3 is 13 residues long. Trimming pared 5 bases from V and 1 base from J, leaving 9 bases between. This chain's CDR3 is CASSVTASYEQYF. The CDR3, as DNA: TGCGCCAGCAGCGTGACGGCGTCCTACGAGCAGTACTTC.

This clonotype was seen ten or more times. The rearrangement links TRBV5-6 to TRBJ2-7, with TRBD1 as a possible D gene (5 bases). This CDR3 is 18 amino acids long. The germline gives CDR1 SGHDT, CDR2 YYEEEE. Trimming stripped 1 base from V and 3 bases from J, with 23 bases between. CDR3 sequence: CASSLSRQGRRRSYEQYF. CDR3 DNA: TGTGCCAGCAGCTTGTCGCGGCAGGGAAGAAGAAGAAGCTACGAGCAGTACTTC.

This clonotype was detected ten times or more. CDR3 in amino acids: CASSVQEGANTGELFF. The DNA of the CDR3 is TGTGCCAGCAGTGTACAGGAGGGGGCGAACACCGGGGAGCTGTTTTTT. The chain recombines TRBV27 with TRBJ2-2; D is tentatively TRBD1 or TRBD2 (6 bases each). Trimming shortened V by 5 bases and J by 0 bases, and 13 bases separated the two germline ends. This CDR3 has 16 residues. CDR1 and CDR2 (germline): MNHEY, SMNVEV (reference sequence).

This clonotype was found many times. V and J are TRBV6-2 or TRBV6-3 and TRBJ2-1, with a possible D match to TRBD1 (6 bases). The germline V and J ends were trimmed by 5 bases and 4 bases, with 15 bases remaining between them. The germline gives CDR1 MNHEY, CDR2 SVGEGT. The CDR3 runs to 15 residues. CDR3 bases: TGTGCCAGCAGTACCCCGGGACAAGTATACAATGAGCAGTTCTTC. Protein sequence: CASSTPGQVYNEQFF.

This clonotype is termed medium-sized. The chain recombines TRBV12-3 or TRBV12-4 with TRBJ2-3, with D uncertain. The CDR3 runs 11 residues. Trimming took off 3 bases at V and 6 bases at J, with 4 bases between the two ends. CDR3 sequence: CASSLLDTQYF. The CDR3, as DNA: TGTGCCAGCAGTTTGCTTGATACGCAGTATTTT.

This clonotype showed up many times. The chain recombines TRBV5-5 with TRBJ2-3; D not certain. Looked up from germline, CDR1 is SGHKS and CDR2 is YYEKEE (reference sequence). This CDR3 is 16 amino acids long. Between the trimmed V and J ends, which lost 0 bases and 3 bases, there was a span of 14 bases. CDR3 sequence reads: CASSLGRPKKTDTQYF. CDR3 bases: TGTGCCAGCAGCTTGGGCAGGCCCAAAAAGACAGATACGCAGTATTTT.

This clonotype was seen at least ten times. The rearrangement joins TRBV5-1 to TRBJ1-1; TRBD1 is a possible D gene (5 bases). The V gene's germline CDR1 is SGHRS and CDR2 YFSETQ. CDR3 length equals 13 residues. V was shortened by 5 bases and J by 7 bases, with 15 bases between the two germline ends. CDR3 DNA sequence: TGCGCCAGCAGGGACGCGGGACTGATTGAAGCTTTCTTT. This gives the protein CASRDAGLIEAFF. Full variable domain (rest looked up from reference TRBV5-1 and TRBJ1-1): KAGVTQTPRYLIKTRGQQVTLSCSPISGHRSVSWYQQTPGQGLQFLFEYFSETQRNKGNFPGRFSGRQFSNSRSEMNVSTLELGDSALYLCASRDAGLIEAFFGQGTRLTVV.

This clonotype was detected many times. This chain uses TRBV29-1 with TRBJ2-3; TRBD1 is a possible D gene (5 bases). Germline-derived CDR1 and CDR2 are SQVTM and ANQGSEA. V was cut by 6 bases and J by 2 bases, with 12 bases left in between. CDR3 length: 13 residues. CDR3 protein: CSVRTKFTDTQYF. CDR3 in DNA: TGCAGCGTGAGGACAAAATTCACAGATACGCAGTATTTT.

This clonotype was observed at least ten times. The CDR3 spells CASSPLAQGKRSTEAFF. The CDR3 nucleotides read TGTGCCAGCTCACCACTTGCACAGGGGAAAAGGAGCACTGAAGCTTTCTTT. V and J are TRBV18 and TRBJ1-1; 7 bases line up with TRBD1. This CDR3 contains 17 residues. Germline V gene sequence: CDR1 KGHSH, CDR2 LQKENI. Unmatched junction bases numbered 12, after V lost 1 base and J lost 4 bases.

This clonotype was observed many times. This chain links TRBV7-3 with TRBJ2-1; maybe TRBD1 (6 bases). Germline values: CDR1 SGHTA, CDR2 FQGTGA. The CDR3 length is 16 residues. Trimming removed 1 base from V and 6 bases from J, with 16 bases in between. CDR3 loop: CASSLNGQGLGNEQFF. The CDR3, as DNA: TGTGCCAGCAGCTTAAACGGGCAGGGGCTAGGCAATGAGCAGTTCTTC.

This clonotype was found a few times. This sequence joins TRBV28 and TRBJ2-2; 7 nucleotides line up with TRBD1. The V gene end was trimmed by 8 bases and the J gene end by 3 bases; junction bases not matched to a gene: 6. The CDR3 is 14 residues long. Per the germline V gene, CDR1 is MDHEN and CDR2 is SYDVKM. For the CDR3, the DNA is TGTGCCAGCCCCGGGACAGTTTACACCGGGGAGCTGTTTTTT. This codes for CASPGTVYTGELFF.

This clonotype was seen repeatedly, ten times or more. J is TRBJ2-7 and V is TRBV4-2, with 7 bases identical to TRBD2. The germline V gene has CDR1 LGHNA and CDR2 YNFKEQ. The CDR3 loop spans 14 amino acids. J gave up 4 bases and V 5 bases, and 8 bases lay outside the gene matches. In DNA, the CDR3 is TGTGCCAGCAGCTCACCCGGGGGAGGGTACGAGCAGTACTTC. Translating it yields CASSSPGGGYEQYF.

The chain joins TRBV6-5 to TRBJ2-4, with a possible D match to TRBD2 (7 bases). There are 13 residues in the CDR3. V was shortened by 2 bases and J by 12 bases, with 14 bases between the two germline ends. Germline CDR1 is MNHEY and CDR2 is SVGAGI. Written as DNA, the CDR3 is TGTGCCAGCAGTTACGGGAGGGGGGGGGATCAGTACTTC. Protein sequence: CASSYGRGGDQYF.

This clonotype was recorded at least ten times. The chain uses TRBV25-1 and TRBJ2-7, with TRBD1 matching 7 bases. This CDR3 has 15 residues. The germline gives CDR1 MGHDK, CDR2 SYGVNS. The junction had 13 bases not matched to a gene; V was cut back by 6 bases and J by 5 bases. The CDR3 region is CASRSPATGTHEQYF. For the CDR3, the DNA is TGTGCCAGCAGATCCCCCGCGACAGGGACCCACGAGCAGTACTTC.

This clonotype was recorded many times. One junction end disagrees with the germline gene, perhaps due to a read error. V is TRBV7-7 and J is TRBJ2-3, with a weak D call TRBD1 (5 bases). The CDR3 runs 13 residues. Germline CDR1 SSHAT, CDR2 FNYEAQ (reference sequence). The CDR3 spells CASSEAGPDTQYF. DNA for the CDR3: TGTGCTAGCAGCGAAGCAGGGCCAGATACGCAGTATTTT. Using reference TRBV7-7 and TRBJ2-3 for the parts outside the CDR3, the full variable domain is GAGVSQSPRYKVTKRGQDVTLRCDPISSHATLYWYQQALGQGPEFLTYFNYEAQPDKSGLPSDRFSAERPEGSISTLTIQRTEQRDSAMYRCASSEAGPDTQYFGPGTRLTVL.

This clonotype was seen only a few times. The CDR3 is CASSLGGANVLTF. As DNA, the CDR3 is TGTGCCAGCAGCTTAGGTGGGGCCAACGTCCTGACTTTC. The rearrangement joins TRBV7-6 to TRBJ2-6; D call uncertain. The length of the CDR3 is 13 residues. Germline CDR1 is SGHVS and CDR2 is FNYEAQ. The germline V and J ends were trimmed by 1 base and 3 bases, with 1 base remaining between them.

The J gene is TRBJ2-1, the V gene TRBV7-8; TRBD2 aligns across 10 bases. The CDR3 contains 16 residues. V lost 5 bases, J lost 9 bases, and 13 bases stayed unmatched. Germline V gives CDR1 SGHVS, CDR2 FQNEAQ. As DNA, the CDR3 is TGTGCCAGCAGCACGAGTGTGAGCGGGGGGGGGGTTGAGCAGTTCTTC. This codes for CASSTSVSGGGVEQFF.

This clonotype has at least ten counts. This chain connects TRBV10-2 to TRBJ1-1; D not resolved. Trimming stripped 0 bases from V and 5 bases from J, with 10 bases between. This CDR3 is built from 14 residues. The V gene's germline CDR1 is WSHSY and CDR2 SAAADI. CDR3 sequence: CASSESSSSTEAFF. The CDR3 DNA reads as TGCGCCAGCAGTGAGTCGAGCAGTTCTACTGAAGCTTTCTTT.